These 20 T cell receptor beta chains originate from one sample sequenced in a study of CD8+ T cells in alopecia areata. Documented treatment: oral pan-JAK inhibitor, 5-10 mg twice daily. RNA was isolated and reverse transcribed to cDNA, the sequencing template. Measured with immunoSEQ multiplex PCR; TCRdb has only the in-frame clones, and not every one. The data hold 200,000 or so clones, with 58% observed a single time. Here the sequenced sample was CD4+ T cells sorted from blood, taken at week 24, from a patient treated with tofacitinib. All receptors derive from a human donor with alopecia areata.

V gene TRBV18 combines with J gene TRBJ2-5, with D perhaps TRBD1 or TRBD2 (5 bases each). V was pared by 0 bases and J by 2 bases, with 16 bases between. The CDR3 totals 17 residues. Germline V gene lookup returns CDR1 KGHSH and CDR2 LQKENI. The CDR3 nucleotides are TGTGCCAGCTCACCACCTAACGATCTTGGGGGACAAGAGACCCAGTACTTC. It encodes CASSPPNDLGGQETQYF. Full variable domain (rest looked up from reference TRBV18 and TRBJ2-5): NAGVMQNPRHLVRRRGQEARLRCSPMKGHSHVYWYRQLPEEGLKFMVYLQKENIIDESGMPKERFSAEFPKEGPSILRIQQVVRGDSAAYFCASSPPNDLGGQETQYFGPGTRLLVL.

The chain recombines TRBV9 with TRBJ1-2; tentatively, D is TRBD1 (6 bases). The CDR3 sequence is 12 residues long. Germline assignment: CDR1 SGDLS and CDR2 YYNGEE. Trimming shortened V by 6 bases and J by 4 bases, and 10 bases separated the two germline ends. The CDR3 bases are TGTGCCAGCAAGGACAGCGCCTATGGCTACACCTTC. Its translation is CASKDSAYGYTF.

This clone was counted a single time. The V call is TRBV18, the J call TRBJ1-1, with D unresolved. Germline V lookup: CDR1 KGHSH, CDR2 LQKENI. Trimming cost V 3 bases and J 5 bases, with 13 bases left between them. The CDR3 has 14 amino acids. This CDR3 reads CASSPPGRETEAFF. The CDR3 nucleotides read TGTGCCAGCTCACCGCCTGGGCGGGAGACTGAAGCTTTCTTT.

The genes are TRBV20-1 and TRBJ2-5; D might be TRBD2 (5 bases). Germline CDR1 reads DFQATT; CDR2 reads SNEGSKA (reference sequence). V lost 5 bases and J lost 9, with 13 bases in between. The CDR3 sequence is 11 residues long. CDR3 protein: CSALKLEAQYF. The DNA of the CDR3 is TGCAGTGCTTTAAAACTGGAGGCCCAGTACTTC.

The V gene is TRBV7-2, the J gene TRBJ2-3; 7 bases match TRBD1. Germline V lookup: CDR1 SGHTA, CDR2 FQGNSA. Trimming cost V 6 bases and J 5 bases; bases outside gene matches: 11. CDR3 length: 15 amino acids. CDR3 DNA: TGTGCCAGCAGTAATTACAGGGGAGCGCAAGATACGCAGTATTTT. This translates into CASSNYRGAQDTQYF.

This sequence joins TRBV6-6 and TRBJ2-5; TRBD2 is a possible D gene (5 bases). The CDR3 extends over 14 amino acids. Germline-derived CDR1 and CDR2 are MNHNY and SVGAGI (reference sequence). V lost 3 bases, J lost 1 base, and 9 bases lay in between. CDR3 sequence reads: CASSYSDFQETQYF. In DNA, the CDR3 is TGTGCCAGCAGTTATTCGGACTTCCAAGAGACCCAGTACTTC.

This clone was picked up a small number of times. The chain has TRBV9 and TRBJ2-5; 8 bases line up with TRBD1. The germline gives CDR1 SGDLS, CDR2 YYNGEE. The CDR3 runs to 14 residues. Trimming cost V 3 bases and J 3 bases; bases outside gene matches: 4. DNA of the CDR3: TGTGCCAGCAGCGAACAGGGGGGAGAAGAGACCCAGTACTTC. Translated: CASSEQGGEETQYF.

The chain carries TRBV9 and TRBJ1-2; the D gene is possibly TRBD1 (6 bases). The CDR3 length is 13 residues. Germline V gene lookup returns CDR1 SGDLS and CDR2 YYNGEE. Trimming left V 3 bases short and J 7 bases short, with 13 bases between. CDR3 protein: CASSATGRIGYTF. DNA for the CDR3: TGTGCCAGCAGCGCAACAGGGAGGATTGGCTACACCTTC.

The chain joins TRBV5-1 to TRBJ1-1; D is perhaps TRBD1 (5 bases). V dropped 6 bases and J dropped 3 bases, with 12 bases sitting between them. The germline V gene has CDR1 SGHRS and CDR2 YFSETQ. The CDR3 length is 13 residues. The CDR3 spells CASKLREDTEAFF. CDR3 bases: TGCGCCAGCAAACTCAGGGAGGACACTGAAGCTTTCTTT.

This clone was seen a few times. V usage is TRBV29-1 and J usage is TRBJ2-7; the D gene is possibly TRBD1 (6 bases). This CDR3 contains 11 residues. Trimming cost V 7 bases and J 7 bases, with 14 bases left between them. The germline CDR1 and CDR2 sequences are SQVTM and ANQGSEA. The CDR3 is CSADQGFEQYF. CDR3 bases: TGCAGCGCCGACCAGGGGTTTGAGCAGTACTTC.

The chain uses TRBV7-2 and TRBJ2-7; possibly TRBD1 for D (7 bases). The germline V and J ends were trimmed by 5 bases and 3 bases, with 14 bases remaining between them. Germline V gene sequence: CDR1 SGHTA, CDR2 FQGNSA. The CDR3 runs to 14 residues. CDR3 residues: CASSRRQGLYEQYF. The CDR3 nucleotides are TGTGCCAGCAGCCGACGACAGGGACTCTACGAGCAGTACTTC. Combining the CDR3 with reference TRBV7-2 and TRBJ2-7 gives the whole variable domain GAGVSQSPSNKVTEKGKDVELRCDPISGHTALYWYRQSLGQGLEFLIYFQGNSAPDKSGLPSDRFSAERTGGSVSTLTIQRTQQEDSAVYLCASSRRQGLYEQYFGPGTRLTVT.

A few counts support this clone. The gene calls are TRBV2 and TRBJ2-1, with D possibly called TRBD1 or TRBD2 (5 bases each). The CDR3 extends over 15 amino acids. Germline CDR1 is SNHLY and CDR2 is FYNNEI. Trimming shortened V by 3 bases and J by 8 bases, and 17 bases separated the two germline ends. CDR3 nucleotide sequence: TGTGCCAGCAGTGACTTGGGACGGAGTCGTTATGAGCAGTTCTTC. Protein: CASSDLGRSRYEQFF. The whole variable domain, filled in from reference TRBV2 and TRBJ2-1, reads EPEVTQTPSHQVTQMGQEVILRCVPISNHLYFYWYRQILGQKVEFLVSFYNNEISEKSEIFDDQFSVERPDGSNFTLKIRSTKLEDSAMYFCASSDLGRSRYEQFFGPGTRLTVL.

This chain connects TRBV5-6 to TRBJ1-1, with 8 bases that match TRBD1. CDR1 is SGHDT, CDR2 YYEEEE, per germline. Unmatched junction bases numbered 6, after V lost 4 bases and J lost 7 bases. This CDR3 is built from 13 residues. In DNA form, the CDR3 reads TGTGCCAGCAGCCCCAGGGGGCACGTTGAAGCTTTCTTT. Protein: CASSPRGHVEAFF.

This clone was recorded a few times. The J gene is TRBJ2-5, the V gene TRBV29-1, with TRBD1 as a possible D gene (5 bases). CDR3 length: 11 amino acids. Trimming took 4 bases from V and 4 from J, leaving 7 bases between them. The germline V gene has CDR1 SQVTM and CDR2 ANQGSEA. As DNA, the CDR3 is TGCAGCGTTGCCAGGGCAGAGACCCAGTACTTC. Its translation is CSVARAETQYF.

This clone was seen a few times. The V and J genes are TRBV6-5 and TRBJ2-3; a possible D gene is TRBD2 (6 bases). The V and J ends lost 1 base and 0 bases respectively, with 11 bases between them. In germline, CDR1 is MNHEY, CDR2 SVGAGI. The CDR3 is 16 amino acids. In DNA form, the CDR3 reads TGTGCCAGCAGTTACTGGCCCGGAGGGAGCACAGATACGCAGTATTTT. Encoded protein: CASSYWPGGSTDTQYF.

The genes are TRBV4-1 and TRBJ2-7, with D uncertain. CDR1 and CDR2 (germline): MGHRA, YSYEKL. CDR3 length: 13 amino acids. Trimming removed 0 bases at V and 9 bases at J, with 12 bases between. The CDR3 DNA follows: TGCGCCAGCAGCCAAGATCTGCACTTGGGGCAGTACTTC. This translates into CASSQDLHLGQYF.

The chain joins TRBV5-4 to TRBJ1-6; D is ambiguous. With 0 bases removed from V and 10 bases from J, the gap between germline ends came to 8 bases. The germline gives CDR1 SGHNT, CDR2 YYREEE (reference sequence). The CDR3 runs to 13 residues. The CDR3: CASSLDPGSPLHF. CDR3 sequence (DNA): TGTGCCAGCAGCTTGGACCCGGGCTCACCCCTCCACTTT. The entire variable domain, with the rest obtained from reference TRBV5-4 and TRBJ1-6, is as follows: ETGVTQSPTHLIKTRGQQVTLRCSSQSGHNTVSWYQQALGQGPQFIFQYYREEENGRGNFPPRFSGLQFPNYSSELNVNALELDDSALYLCASSLDPGSPLHFGNGTRLTVT.

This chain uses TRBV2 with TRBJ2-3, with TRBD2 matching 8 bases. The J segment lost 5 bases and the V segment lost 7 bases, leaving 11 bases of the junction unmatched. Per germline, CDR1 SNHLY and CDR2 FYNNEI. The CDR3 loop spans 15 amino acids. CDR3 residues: CASTPRGGGRDTQYF. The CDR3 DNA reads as TGTGCCAGCACCCCTCGGGGCGGGGGGCGAGATACGCAGTATTTT. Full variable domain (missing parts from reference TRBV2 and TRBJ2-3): EPEVTQTPSHQVTQMGQEVILRCVPISNHLYFYWYRQILGQKVEFLVSFYNNEISEKSEIFDDQFSVERPDGSNFTLKIRSTKLEDSAMYFCASTPRGGGRDTQYFGPGTRLTVL.

The CDR3 loop reads CATWRGTGKAYTF. CDR3 nucleotide sequence: TGTGCCACCTGGAGAGGGACAGGGAAAGCCTACACCTTC. The V gene is TRBV6-6, the J gene TRBJ1-2, with TRBD1 matching over 9 bases. The junction had 13 bases not matched to a gene; V was cut back by 10 bases and J by 10 bases. Germline values: CDR1 MNHNY, CDR2 SVGAGI (reference sequence). This CDR3 region has 13 residues.

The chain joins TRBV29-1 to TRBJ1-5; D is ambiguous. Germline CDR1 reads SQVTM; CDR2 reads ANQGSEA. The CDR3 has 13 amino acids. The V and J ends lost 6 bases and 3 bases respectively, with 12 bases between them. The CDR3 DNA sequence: TGCAGCGTCCTATGGACGGTCAATCAGCCCCAGCATTTT. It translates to CSVLWTVNQPQHF.